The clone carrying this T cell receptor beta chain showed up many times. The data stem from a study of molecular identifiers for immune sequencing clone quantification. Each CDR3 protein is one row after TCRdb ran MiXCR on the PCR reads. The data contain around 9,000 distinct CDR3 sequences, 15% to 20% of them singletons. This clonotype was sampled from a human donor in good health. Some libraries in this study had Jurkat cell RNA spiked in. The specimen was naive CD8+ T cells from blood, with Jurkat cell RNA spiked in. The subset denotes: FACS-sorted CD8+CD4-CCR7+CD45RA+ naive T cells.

CDR3 DNA sequence: TGTGCCAGTAGTATATTTGCGGGAGTGGTGGATGAGCAGTTCTTC. It translates to CASSIFAGVVDEQFF. V and J are TRBV19 and TRBJ2-1; 7 bases are shared with TRBD2. Germline lookup yields CDR1 LNHDA and CDR2 SQIVND (reference sequence). Unmatched junction bases numbered 9, after V lost 2 bases and J lost 8 bases. CDR3 size: 15 residues.